This record concerns one T cell receptor (beta chain) sequence. This clonotype has a count of ten or more. Its antigen remains undetermined. Base qualities are not at hand, and no much larger clone is one base apart. The CDR3 covers 15 residues, taking in both the cysteine and the phenylalanine. CDR3 DNA is the only sequence kept; it has 45 bases, read in frame from the first base. After removal of 4 bases from V and 4 bases from J, the junction retains 6 bases not matched to a gene. As encoded in the germline V gene (reference sequence), CDR1 is MNHNY while CDR2 is SVGAGI. The entry originates in a study of T-cell memory formation after mild COVID-19 (dated by TCRdb to about 2021). Context from the whole study: TCR sequence clusters from the two donors were found to be largely donor specific. In two donors, T-cell clones that expanded and contracted after mild COVID-19 were followed by sequencing TCRalpha and TCRbeta repertoires longitudinally. The cohort comprised two young, previously healthy adult volunteers, one female and one male.

Sequenced on an Illumina NovaSeq 6000. Using 5'RACE with constant-segment primers, TCRalpha and TCRbeta cDNA libraries were constructed, with sample barcodes and unique molecular identifiers added in the process. RNA was extracted from every sample with Trizol reagent. The libraries were amplified in two PCR steps, and the second step added a second sample barcode and Illumina TruSeq adapters. Sequencing of libraries was performed on an Illumina NovaSeq with 2 x 150 bp paired-end reads. Turning to the authors' computational methods: Reads were demultiplexed and collapsed into UMI-guided consensus sequences with migec v1.2.7. Using mixcr v2.1.11, UMI consensuses were aligned to TRA and TRB V and J templates and then assembled into clonotypes. Clonotypes were classified as expanded or contracted when called significant by both edgeR and NoisET, with noise models trained on biological replicates. For edgeR calls, a false discovery rate-adjusted p below 0.01 and a log2 fold-change threshold of 1 were applied. As an exploratory analysis of dynamics, max-normalized trajectories of the 1000 most abundant clonotypes were examined with PCA combined with hierarchical clustering. The CD4 or CD8 phenotype of responding clones was assigned using the separately sequenced CD4+ and CD8+ repertoires. The raw public reads went through TCRdb reprocessing: fastp at Q25, MiXCR clone calling, in-frame beta chains kept. Identical CDR3 protein sequences are pooled into one entry, listed with their most common genes and DNA. The authors' filters were not applied to this entry. For this sample there are more than 250,000 distinct CDR3 sequences; about a sixth appear just once. Roughly 23% of the sample goes to the ten largest clones.

Beyond this particular receptor, the publication reports: Only a couple of mild cases were covered in the study, and larger cohorts including severe cases with pre-infection samples were considered necessary. SARS-CoV-2 specificity was not confirmed for the second-wave clones peaking on day 37. The detection of some responding clones in pre-infection memory suggests that pre-existing cross-reactive memory T cells joined the SARS-CoV-2 response. Clones that contracted from day 15 to 85 showed balanced CD4/CD8 phenotypes, whereas a second wave of clones that expanded from day 15 to 37 leaned towards CD4+. Contracting CD4+ clones turned up mainly in the CM and EM memory subsets, whereas EMRA was where CD8+ clones were enriched.

Ficoll-Paque density gradient centrifugation was used to isolate PBMCs. The sequence joins TRBV6-6 to TRBJ2-1, and TRBD2 matches 8 of the central bases. The sequenced sample was PBMCs or a T cell subset sorted from them (not recorded which). The TCR was taken from a man younger than 35 who had mild COVID-19 (a few samples of this study predate the infection). The sample titles of this study are shuffled in the database, so cell type and time point are left out; the donor was told from shared clones. The DNA sequence reads TGTGCCAGCAGTTTTAGCGGGGCAGCTTACAATGAGCAGTTCTTC. Its protein is CASSFSGAAYNEQFF.